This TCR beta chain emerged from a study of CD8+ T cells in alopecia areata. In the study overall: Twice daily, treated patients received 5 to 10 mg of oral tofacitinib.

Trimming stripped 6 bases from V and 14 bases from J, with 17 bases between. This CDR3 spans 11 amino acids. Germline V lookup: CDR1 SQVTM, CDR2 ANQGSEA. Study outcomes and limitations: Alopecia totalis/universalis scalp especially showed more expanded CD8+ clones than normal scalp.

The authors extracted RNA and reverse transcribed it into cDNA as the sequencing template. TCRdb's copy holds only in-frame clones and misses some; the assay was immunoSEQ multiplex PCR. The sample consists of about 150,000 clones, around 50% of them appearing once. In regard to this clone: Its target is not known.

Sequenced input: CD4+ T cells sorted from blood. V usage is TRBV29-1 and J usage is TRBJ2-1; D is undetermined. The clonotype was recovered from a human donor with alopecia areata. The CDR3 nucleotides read TGCAGCGTGGACGACGGTAACTTCGAGTTCTTC. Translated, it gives CSVDDGNFEFF.